The rows below give T cell receptor beta chains drawn from one sample of a study of blood T cell repertoires in COVID-19. This table comes from immunoSEQ multiplex PCR, and its TCRdb copy is limited to in-frame clones, with some not included. The sample comprises 370,000 or so clones, roughly 80% of which are singletons, and 0.85% to 1.2% rests with the top ten. Sequenced sample: peripheral blood. The source is a human donor with acute or convalescent COVID-19. The donor label of this sample is uncertain. Each CDR3 is given with its conserved first and last residue.

J gene: TRBJ1-5; V gene: TRBV12-3/TRBV12-4; CDR3 protein: CASRGQGIQPQHF
J gene: TRBJ1-4; V gene: TRBV30; CDR3 protein: CAWREGWQHEKLFF
J gene: TRBJ1-1; V gene: TRBV6-5; CDR3 protein: CASSYSDRPNTEAFF
J gene: TRBJ2-2; V gene: TRBV7-2; CDR3 protein: CASSPGRRQNTGELFF
J gene: TRBJ2-7; V gene: TRBV11-2; CDR3 protein: CASSLQPGVYEQYF
J gene: TRBJ1-2; V gene: TRBV20-1; CDR3 protein: CSASVSGQGDYGYTF
J gene: TRBJ1-2; V gene: TRBV5-7; CDR3 protein: CARPQGDYGYTF
J gene: TRBJ1-1; V gene: TRBV9; CDR3 protein: CASSAQTGRTEAFF
J gene: TRBJ2-7; V gene: TRBV18; CDR3 protein: CASSRTGGLGENPSYEQYF
J gene: TRBJ1-5; V gene: TRBV28; CDR3 protein: CASRRGDRALRAQHF
J gene: TRBJ1-1; V gene: TRBV30; CDR3 protein: CARDRGTEAFF
J gene: TRBJ1-2; V gene: TRBV19; CDR3 protein: CASSIAAGRGGYTF
J gene: TRBJ2-7; V gene: TRBV5-1; CDR3 protein: CASRSRQGKNYEQYF
J gene: TRBJ1-4; V gene: TRBV5-4; CDR3 protein: CASSQTGEGEKLFF
J gene: TRBJ1-2; V gene: TRBV30; CDR3 protein: CAWTRTPTYGYTF
J gene: TRBJ2-2; V gene: TRBV5-1; CDR3 protein: CASSRGQGGELFF
J gene: TRBJ2-3; V gene: TRBV19; CDR3 protein: CASSMGLVSTDTQYF